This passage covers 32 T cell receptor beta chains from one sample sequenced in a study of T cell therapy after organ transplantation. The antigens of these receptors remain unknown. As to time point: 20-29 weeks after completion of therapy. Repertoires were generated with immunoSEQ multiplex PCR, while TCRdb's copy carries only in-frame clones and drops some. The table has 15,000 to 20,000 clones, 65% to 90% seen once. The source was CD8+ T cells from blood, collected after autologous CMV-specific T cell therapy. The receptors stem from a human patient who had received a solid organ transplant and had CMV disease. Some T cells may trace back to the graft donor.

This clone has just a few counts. In DNA form, the CDR3 reads TGTGCCAGCAGCCTGACAGGCACAGATACGCAGTATTTT. Its translation: CASSLTGTDTQYF. V usage is TRBV6-4 and J usage is TRBJ2-3; TRBD1 might be the D (5 bases). In germline, CDR1 is MRHNA, CDR2 SNTAGT. The CDR3 contains 13 residues. V lost 6 bases, J lost 1 base, and 8 bases lay in between.

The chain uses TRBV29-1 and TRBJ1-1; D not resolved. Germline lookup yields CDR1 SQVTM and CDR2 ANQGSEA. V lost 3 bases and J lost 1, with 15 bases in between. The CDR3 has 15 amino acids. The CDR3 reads CSVDVEGSRNTEAFF. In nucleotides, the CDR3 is TGCAGCGTTGATGTAGAGGGTAGCAGGAACACTGAAGCTTTCTTT.

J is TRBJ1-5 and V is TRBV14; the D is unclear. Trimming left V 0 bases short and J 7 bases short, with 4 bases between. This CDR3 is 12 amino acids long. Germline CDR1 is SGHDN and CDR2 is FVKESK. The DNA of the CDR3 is TGTGCCAGCAGCCAAGAGGCCCAGCCCCAGCATTTT. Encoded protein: CASSQEAQPQHF.

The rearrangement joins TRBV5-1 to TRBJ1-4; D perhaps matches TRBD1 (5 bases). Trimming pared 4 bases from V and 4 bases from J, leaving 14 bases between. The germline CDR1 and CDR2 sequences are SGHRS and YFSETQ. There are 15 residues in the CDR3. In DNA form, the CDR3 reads TGCGCCAGCAGCCCGGGGCGAGAGTATAATGAAAAACTGTTTTTT. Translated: CASSPGREYNEKLFF.

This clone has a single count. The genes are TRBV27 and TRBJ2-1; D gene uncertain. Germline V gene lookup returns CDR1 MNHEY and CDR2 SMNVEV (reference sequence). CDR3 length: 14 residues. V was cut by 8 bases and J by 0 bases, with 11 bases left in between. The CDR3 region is CASGALSSYNEQFF. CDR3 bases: TGTGCCAGCGGTGCCCTGAGCTCCTACAATGAGCAGTTCTTC.

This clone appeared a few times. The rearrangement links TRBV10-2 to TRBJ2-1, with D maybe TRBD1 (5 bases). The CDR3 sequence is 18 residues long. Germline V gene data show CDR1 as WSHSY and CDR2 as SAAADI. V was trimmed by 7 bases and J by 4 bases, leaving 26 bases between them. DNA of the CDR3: TGCGCCAGCACCCAAGGGGCCCAAAGCAATGTCCCTTACAATGAGCAGTTCTTC. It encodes CASTQGAQSNVPYNEQFF.

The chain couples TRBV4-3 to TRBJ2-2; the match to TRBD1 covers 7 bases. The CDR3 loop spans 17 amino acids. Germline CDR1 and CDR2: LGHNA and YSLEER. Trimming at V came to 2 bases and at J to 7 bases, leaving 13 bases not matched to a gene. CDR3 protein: CASSQNPQGNFVGELFF. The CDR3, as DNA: TGCGCCAGCAGCCAAAACCCACAGGGGAATTTTGTCGGGGAGCTGTTTTTT.

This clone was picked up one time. The CDR3 DNA sequence: TGCGCCAGCAGCCTACGACAGACCGTCTATAACAATGAGCAGTTCTTC. Amino acids: CASSLRQTVYNNEQFF. The rearrangement joins TRBV4-1 to TRBJ2-1; TRBD1 is a possible D gene (5 bases). CDR3 length: 16 residues. V gave up 4 bases and J gave up 5 bases, with 18 bases separating them. Germline V gene sequence: CDR1 MGHRA, CDR2 YSYEKL.

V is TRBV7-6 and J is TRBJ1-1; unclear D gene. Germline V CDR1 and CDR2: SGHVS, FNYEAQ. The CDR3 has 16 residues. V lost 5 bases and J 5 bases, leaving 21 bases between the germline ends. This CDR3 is CASSPTLDGVATEAFF. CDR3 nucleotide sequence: TGTGCCAGCAGCCCTACATTGGATGGAGTGGCTACTGAAGCTTTCTTT.

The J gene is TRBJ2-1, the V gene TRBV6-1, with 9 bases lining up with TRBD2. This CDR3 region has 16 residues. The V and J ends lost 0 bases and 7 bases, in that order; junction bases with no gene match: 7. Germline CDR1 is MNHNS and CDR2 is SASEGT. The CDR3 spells CASSEAVAGVGNEQFF. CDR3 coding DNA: TGTGCCAGCAGTGAAGCGGTAGCGGGAGTGGGGAATGAGCAGTTCTTC.

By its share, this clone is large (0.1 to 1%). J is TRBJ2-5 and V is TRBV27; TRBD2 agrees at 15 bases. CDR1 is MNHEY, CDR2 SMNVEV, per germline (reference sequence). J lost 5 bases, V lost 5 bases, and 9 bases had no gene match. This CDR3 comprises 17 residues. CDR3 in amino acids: CASSHGLAGGPYETQYF. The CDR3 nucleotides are TGTGCCAGCAGTCACGGACTAGCGGGAGGGCCTTATGAGACCCAGTACTTC.

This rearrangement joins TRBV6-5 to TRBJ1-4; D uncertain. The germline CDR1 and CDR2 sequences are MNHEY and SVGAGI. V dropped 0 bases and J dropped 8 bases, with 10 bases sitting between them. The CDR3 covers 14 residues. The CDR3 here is CASSYSGRWEKLFF. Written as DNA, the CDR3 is TGTGCCAGCAGTTACTCGGGCAGGTGGGAAAAACTGTTTTTT.

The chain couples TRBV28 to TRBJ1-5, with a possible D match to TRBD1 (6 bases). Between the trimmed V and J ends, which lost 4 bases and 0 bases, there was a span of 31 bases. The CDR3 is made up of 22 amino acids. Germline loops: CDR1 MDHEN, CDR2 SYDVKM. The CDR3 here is CASSYPPPWGQPKDSSNQPQHF. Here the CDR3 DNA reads TGTGCCAGCAGTTATCCCCCCCCATGGGGACAACCAAAGGACAGTAGCAATCAGCCCCAGCATTTT.

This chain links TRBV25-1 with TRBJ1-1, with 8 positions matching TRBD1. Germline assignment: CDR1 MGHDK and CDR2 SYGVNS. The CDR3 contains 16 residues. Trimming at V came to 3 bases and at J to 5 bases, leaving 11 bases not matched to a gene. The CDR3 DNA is TGTGCCAGCAGTGACCCCTTCGGACAGGGTTTAACTGAAGCTTTCTTT. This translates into CASSDPFGQGLTEAFF.

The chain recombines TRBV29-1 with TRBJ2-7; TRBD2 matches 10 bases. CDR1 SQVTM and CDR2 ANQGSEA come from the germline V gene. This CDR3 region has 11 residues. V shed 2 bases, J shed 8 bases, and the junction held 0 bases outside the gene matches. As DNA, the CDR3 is TGCAGCGTTGAAACTAGCGGGAAGCAGTACTTC. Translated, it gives CSVETSGKQYF.

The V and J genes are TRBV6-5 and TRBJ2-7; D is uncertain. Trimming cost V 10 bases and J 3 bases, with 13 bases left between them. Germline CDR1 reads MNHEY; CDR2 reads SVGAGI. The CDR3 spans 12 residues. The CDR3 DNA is TGTGCCACGGGCCGAAGCCACTACGAGCAGTACTTC. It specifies CATGRSHYEQYF.

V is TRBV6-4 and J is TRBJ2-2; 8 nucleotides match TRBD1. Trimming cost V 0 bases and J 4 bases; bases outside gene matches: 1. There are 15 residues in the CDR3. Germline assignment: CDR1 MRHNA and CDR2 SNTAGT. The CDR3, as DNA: TGTGCCAGCAGTGACTCGACAGGGGTCACCGGGGAGCTGTTTTTT. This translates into CASSDSTGVTGELFF.

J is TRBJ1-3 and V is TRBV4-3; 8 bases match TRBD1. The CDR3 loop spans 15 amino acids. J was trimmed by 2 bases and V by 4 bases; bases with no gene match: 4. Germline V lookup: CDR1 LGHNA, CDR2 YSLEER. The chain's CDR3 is CASSRTQGAGNTIYF. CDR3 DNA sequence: TGCGCCAGCAGCCGGACACAGGGGGCTGGAAACACCATATATTTT.

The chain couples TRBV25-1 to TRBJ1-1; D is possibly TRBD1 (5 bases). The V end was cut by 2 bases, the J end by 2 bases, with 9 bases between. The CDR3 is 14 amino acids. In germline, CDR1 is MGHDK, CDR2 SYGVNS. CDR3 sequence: CASSEGGANTEAFF. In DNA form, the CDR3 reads TGTGCCAGCAGTGAAGGGGGAGCTAACACTGAAGCTTTCTTT.

The CDR3 bases are TGTGCCAGCAGCTTGACTAGCGGGGGTCAAAGCTCCTACGAGCAGTACTTC. Translating gives CASSLTSGGQSSYEQYF. The J gene is TRBJ2-7, the V gene TRBV7-9; 12 nucleotides line up with TRBD2. Germline trimming cut 3 bases from V and 0 bases from J; bases unmatched to any gene: 6. The CDR3 covers 17 residues. The germline V gene encodes CDR1 SEHNR and CDR2 FQNEAQ (reference sequence).

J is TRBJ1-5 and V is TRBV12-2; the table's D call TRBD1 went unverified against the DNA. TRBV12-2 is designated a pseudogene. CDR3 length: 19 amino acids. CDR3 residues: CASRLDFGQAGGRNQPQHF. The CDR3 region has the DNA TGTGCAAGTCGCTTAGACTTCGGACAGGCAGGGGGCCGCAATCAGCCCCAGCATTTT.

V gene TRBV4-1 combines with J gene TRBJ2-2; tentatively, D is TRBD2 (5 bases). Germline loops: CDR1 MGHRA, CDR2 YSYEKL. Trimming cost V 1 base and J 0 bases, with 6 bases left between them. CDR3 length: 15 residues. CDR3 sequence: CASSQAGTNTGELFF. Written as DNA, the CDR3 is TGCGCCAGCAGCCAAGCGGGGACGAACACCGGGGAGCTGTTTTTT.

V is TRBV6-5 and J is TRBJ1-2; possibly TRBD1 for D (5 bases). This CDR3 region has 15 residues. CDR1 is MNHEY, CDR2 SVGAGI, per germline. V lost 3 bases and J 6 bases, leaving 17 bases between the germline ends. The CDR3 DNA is TGTGCCAGCAGTTATTCAACCCGGGGCTGGGATGGCTACACCTTC. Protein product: CASSYSTRGWDGYTF.

CDR3 residues: CASSGGTSGVFYNEQFF. CDR3 DNA sequence: TGTGCCAGCAGTGGGGGGACTAGCGGAGTCTTCTACAATGAGCAGTTCTTC. The V and J genes are TRBV27 and TRBJ2-1; 11 nucleotides match TRBD2. The CDR3 extends over 17 amino acids. Unmatched junction bases numbered 9, after V lost 5 bases and J lost 3 bases. CDR1 is MNHEY and CDR2 is SMNVEV in the germline V gene (reference sequence).

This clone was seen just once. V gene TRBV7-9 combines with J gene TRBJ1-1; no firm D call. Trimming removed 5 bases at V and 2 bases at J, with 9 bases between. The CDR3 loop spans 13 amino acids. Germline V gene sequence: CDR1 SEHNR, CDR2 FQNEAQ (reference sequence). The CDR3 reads CASSLRSNTEAFF. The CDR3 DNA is TGTGCCAGCAGCCTTAGGTCTAACACTGAAGCTTTCTTT.

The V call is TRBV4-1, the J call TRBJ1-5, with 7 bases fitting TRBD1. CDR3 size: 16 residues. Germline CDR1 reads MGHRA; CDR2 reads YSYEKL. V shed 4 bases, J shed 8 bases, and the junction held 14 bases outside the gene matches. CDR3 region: CASSLSGTADLEPQHF. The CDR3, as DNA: TGCGCCAGCAGCCTGTCCGGGACAGCGGATTTAGAGCCCCAGCATTTT.

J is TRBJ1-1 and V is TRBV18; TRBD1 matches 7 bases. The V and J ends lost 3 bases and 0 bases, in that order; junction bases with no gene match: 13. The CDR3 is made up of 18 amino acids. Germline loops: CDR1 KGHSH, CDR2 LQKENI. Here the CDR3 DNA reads TGTGCCAGCTCACCCCGGACAGGCCCATACACTATGAACACTGAAGCTTTCTTT. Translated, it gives CASSPRTGPYTMNTEAFF.

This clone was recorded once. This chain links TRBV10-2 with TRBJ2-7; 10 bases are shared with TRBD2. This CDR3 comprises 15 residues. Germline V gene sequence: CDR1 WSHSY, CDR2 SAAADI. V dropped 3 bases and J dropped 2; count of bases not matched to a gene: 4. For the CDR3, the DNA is TGCGCCAGCAGTGAAGGACTAGCGGTAACCTACGAGCAGTACTTC. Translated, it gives CASSEGLAVTYEQYF.

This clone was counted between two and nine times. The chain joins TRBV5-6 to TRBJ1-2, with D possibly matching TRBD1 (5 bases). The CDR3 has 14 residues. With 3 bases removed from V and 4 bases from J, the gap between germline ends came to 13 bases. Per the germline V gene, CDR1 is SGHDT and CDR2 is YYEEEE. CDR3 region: CASSSPGAFYGYTF. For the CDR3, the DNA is TGTGCCAGCAGCTCCCCCGGGGCTTTCTATGGCTACACCTTC.

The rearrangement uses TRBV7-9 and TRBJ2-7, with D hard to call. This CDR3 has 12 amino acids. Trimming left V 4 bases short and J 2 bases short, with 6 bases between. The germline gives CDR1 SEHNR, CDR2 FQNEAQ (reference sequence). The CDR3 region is CASSSWTYEQYF. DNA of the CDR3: TGTGCCAGCAGCTCGTGGACCTACGAGCAGTACTTC.

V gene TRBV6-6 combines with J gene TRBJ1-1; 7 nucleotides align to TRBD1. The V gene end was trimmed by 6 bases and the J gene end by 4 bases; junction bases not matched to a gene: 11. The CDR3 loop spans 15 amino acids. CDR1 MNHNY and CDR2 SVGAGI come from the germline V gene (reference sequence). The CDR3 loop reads CASSRRQGMFTEAFF. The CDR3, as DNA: TGTGCCAGCAGCCGGAGACAGGGCATGTTCACTGAAGCTTTCTTT.

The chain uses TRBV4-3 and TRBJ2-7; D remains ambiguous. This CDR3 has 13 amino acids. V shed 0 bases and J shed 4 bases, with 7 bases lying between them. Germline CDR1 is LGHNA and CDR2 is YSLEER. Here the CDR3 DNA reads TGCGCCAGCAGCCAAGAGGCCGAGTACGAGCAGTACTTC. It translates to CASSQEAEYEQYF.